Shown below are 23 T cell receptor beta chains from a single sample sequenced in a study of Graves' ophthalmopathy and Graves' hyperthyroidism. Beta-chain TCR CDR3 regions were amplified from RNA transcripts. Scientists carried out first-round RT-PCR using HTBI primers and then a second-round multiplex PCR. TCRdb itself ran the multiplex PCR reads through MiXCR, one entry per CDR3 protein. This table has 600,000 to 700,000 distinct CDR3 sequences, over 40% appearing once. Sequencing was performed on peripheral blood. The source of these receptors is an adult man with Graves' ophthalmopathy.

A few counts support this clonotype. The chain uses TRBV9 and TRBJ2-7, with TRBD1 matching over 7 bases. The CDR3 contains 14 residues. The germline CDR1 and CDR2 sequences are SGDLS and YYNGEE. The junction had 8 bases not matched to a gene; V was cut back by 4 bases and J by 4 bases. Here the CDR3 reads CASSRDSTIYEQYF. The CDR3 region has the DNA TGTGCCAGCAGCCGGGACAGCACGATTTACGAGCAGTACTTC.

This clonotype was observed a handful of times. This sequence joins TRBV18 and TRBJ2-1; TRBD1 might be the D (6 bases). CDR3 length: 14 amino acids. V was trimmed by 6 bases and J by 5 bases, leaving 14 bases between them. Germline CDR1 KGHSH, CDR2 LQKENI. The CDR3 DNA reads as TGTGCCAGCTCCCGGACAGAGTCTAACAATGAGCAGTTCTTC. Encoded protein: CASSRTESNNEQFF. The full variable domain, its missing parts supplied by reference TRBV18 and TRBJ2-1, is NAGVMQNPRHLVRRRGQEARLRCSPMKGHSHVYWYRQLPEEGLKFMVYLQKENIIDESGMPKERFSAEFPKEGPSILRIQQVVRGDSAAYFCASSRTESNNEQFFGPGTRLTVL.

The CDR3 sequence is CATRTSLSTGSETQYF. The DNA of the CDR3 is TGTGCCACTAGGACTAGCTTGAGCACCGGCTCGGAGACCCAGTACTTC. The chain combines TRBV15 with TRBJ2-5, with 8 bases matching TRBD2. The CDR3 extends over 16 amino acids. CDR1 LNHNV and CDR2 YYDKDF come from the germline V gene (reference sequence). V dropped 9 bases and J dropped 5; count of bases not matched to a gene: 17.

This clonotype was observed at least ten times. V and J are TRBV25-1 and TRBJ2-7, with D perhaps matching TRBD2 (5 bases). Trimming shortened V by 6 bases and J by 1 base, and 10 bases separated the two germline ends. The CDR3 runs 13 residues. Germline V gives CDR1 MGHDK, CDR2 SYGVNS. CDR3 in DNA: TGTGCCAGCAGGGGTTGGGAGTCCTACGAGCAGTACTTC. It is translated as CASRGWESYEQYF.

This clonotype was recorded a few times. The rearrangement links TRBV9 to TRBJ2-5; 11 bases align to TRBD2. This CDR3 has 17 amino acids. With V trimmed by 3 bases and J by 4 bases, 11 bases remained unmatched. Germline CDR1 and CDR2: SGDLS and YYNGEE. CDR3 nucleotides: TGTGCCAGCAGCGACGGTGATAGCGGGGGGGACGGAGAGACCCAGTACTTC. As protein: CASSDGDSGGDGETQYF.

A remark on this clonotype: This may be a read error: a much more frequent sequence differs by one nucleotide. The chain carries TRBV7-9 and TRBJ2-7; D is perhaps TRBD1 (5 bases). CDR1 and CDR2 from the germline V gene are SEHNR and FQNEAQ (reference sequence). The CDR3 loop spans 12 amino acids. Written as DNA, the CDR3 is TGTGTCAGCAGCTTAGGGGTTTGGGAGCAGTACTTC. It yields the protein CVSSLGVWEQYF. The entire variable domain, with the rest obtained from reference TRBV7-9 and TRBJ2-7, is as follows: DTGVSQNPRHKITKRGQNVTFRCDPISEHNRLYWYRQTLGQGPEFLTYFQNEAQLEKSRLLSDRFSAERPKGSFSTLEIQRTEQGDSAMYLCVSSLGVWEQYFGPGTRLTVT.

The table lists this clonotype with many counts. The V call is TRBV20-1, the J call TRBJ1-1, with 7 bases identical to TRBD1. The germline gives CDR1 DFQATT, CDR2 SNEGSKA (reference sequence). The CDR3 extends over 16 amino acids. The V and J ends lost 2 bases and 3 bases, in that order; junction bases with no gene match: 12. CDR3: CSARTRRSTGDTEAFF. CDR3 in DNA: TGCAGTGCTAGAACACGCAGGAGCACAGGGGACACTGAAGCTTTCTTT.

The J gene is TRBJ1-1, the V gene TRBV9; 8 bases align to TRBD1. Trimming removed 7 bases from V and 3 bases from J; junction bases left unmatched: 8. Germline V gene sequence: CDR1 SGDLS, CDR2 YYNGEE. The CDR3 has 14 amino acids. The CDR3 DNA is TGTGCCAGCTCAAAACAGGGGGGGGACACTGAAGCTTTCTTT. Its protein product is CASSKQGGDTEAFF.

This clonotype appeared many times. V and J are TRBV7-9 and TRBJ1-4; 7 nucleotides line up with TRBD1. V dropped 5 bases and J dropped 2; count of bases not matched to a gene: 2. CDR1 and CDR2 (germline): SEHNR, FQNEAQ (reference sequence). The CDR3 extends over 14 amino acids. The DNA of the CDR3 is TGTGCCAGCAGCCGGGGACAGACTAATGAAAAACTGTTTTTT. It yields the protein CASSRGQTNEKLFF.

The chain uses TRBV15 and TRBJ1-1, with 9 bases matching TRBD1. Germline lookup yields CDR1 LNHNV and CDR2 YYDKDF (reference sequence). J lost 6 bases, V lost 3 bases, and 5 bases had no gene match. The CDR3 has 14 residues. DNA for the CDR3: TGTGCCACCAGCAGTGGACAGGGGATCGCTGAAGCTTTCTTT. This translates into CATSSGQGIAEAFF.

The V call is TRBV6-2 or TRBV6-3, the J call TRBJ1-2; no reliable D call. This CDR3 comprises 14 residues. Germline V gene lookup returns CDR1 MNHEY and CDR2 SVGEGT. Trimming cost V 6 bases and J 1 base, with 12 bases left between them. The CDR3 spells CASRKRTDNYGYTF. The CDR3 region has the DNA TGTGCCAGCAGAAAAAGGACGGATAACTATGGCTACACCTTC.

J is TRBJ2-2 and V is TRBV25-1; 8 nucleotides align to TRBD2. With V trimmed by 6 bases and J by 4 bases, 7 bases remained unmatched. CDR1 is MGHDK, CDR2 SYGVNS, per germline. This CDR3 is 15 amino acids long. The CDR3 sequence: CASSPTSGSTGELFF. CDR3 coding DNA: TGTGCCAGCAGCCCTACTAGCGGTAGCACCGGGGAGCTGTTTTTT.

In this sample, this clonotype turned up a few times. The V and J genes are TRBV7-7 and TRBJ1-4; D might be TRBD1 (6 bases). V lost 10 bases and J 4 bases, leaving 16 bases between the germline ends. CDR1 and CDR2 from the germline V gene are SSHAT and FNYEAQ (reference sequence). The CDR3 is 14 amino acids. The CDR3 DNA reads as TGTGCCAACCACCTAACAGGGTTTAATGAAAAACTGTTTTTT. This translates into CANHLTGFNEKLFF.

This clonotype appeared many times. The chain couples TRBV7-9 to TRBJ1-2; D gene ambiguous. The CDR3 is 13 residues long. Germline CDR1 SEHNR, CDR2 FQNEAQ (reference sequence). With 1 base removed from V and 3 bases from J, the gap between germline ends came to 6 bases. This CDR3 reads CASSLGSDYGYTF. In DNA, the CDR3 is TGTGCCAGCAGCTTAGGCAGTGACTATGGCTACACCTTC.

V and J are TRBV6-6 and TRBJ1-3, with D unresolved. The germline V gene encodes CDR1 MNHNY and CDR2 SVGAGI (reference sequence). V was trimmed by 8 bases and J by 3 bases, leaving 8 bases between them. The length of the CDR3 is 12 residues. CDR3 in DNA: TGTGCCAGCGGTTCCCGTGGAAACACCATATATTTT. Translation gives CASGSRGNTIYF.

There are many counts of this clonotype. The CDR3 bases are TGCGCCAGCAGCCTCCGGGACAGGGGCCACGAGCAGTACTTC. It yields the protein CASSLRDRGHEQYF. The chain recombines TRBV4-1 with TRBJ2-7, with 10 bases lining up with TRBD1. The length of the CDR3 is 14 residues. Germline values: CDR1 MGHRA, CDR2 YSYEKL. Trimming took 4 bases from V and 5 from J; bases not matched to a gene: 5.

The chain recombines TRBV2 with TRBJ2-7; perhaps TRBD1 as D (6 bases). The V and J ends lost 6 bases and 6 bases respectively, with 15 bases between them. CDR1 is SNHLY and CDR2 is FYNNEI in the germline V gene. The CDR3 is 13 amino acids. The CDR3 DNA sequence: TGTGCCAGCAGCGCAAGAGGGGGTGGCGAGCAGTACTTC. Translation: CASSARGGGEQYF.

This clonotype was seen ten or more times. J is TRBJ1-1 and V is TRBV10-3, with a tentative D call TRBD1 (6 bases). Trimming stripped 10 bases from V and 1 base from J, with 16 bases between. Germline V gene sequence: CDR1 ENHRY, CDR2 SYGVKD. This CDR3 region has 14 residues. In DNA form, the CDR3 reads TGTGCCAGCGGACAGCCTATTAGGAACACTGAAGCTTTCTTT. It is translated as CASGQPIRNTEAFF.

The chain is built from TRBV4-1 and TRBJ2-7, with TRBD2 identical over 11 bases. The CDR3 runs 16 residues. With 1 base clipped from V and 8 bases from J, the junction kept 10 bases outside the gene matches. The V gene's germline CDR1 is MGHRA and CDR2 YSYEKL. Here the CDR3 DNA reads TGCGCCAGCAGCCAAGGCCGACTAGCGGGGAGCCGCCAGCAGTACTTC. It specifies CASSQGRLAGSRQQYF.

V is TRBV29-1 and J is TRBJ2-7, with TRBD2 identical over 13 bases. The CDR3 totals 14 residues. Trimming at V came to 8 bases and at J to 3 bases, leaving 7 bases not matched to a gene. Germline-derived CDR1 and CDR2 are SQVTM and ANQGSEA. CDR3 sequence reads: CSSHGTSGNYEQYF. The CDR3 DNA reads TGCAGCTCCCACGGGACTAGCGGGAACTACGAGCAGTACTTC.

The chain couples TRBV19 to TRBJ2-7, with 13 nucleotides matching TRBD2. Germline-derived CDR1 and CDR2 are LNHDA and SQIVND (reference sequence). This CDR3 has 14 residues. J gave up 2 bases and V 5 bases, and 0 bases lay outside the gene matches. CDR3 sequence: CASSGLAGAYEQYF. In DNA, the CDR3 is TGTGCCAGTAGTGGACTAGCGGGAGCCTACGAGCAGTACTTC. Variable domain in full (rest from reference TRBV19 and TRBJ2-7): DGGITQSPKYLFRKEGQNVTLSCEQNLNHDAMYWYRQDPGQGLRLIYYSQIVNDFQKGDIAEGYSVSREKKESFPLTVTSAQKNPTAFYLCASSGLAGAYEQYFGPGTRLTVT.

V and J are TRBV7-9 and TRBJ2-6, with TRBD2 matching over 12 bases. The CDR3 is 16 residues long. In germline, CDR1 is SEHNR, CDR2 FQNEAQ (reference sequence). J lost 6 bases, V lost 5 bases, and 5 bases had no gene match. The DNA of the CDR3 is TGTGCCAGCAGCCCAAGACTAGCGGGAGAGGCCAACGTCCTGACTTTC. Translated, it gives CASSPRLAGEANVLTF.

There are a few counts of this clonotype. CDR3 region: CASSLGTGVKTEAFF. Here the CDR3 DNA reads TGCGCCAGCAGCTTGGGCACGGGGGTAAAGACTGAAGCTTTCTTT. The V gene is TRBV5-1, the J gene TRBJ1-1; D is possibly TRBD1 (5 bases). The germline V gene encodes CDR1 SGHRS and CDR2 YFSETQ. The CDR3 has 15 amino acids. The V gene lost 0 bases and the J gene lost 5 bases, with 14 bases spanning the gap.